These T cell receptor beta chains were read from a single sample in a study of cytomegalovirus exposure and HLA in healthy donors. Libraries were prepared by immunoSEQ multiplex PCR; TCRdb keeps only in-frame clonotypes and omits some of them. The data contain almost 200,000 clones, roughly 80% of them seen just once; the ten biggest clones take up more than 0.35%. Sequenced material: PBMCs. The receptors shown here come from a male donor in good health and CMV-seropositive. CDR3s include the opening cysteine and the closing phenylalanine or tryptophan. Each record gives: clone size, V gene, D gene, J gene, CDR3 protein, CDR3 DNA. The D gene is left open where the match is weak. Clone size is not always given. Where it is, it says once, few, many or a class for expanded clones.

NA,TRBV5-1,NA,TRBJ1-1,CASSNGRNTEAFF,TGCGCCAGCAGCAATGGCCGGAACACTGAAGCTTTCTTT
NA,TRBV5-1,TRBD1,TRBJ2-5,CASSPTGVETQYF,TGCGCCAGCAGCCCTACAGGGGTAGAGACCCAGTACTTC
few,TRBV5-4,NA,TRBJ2-7,CASSLELSDEQYF,TGTGCCAGCAGCTTGGAGCTCTCCGACGAGCAGTACTTC
NA,TRBV5-4,TRBD2,TRBJ2-2,CASSLGGTNTGELFF,TGTGCCAGCAGCCTCGGGGGGACCAACACCGGGGAGCTGTTTTTT
NA,TRBV10-3,NA,TRBJ1-4,CAIRAGGGENEKLFF,TGTGCCATCAGAGCGGGGGGGGGCGAGAATGAAAAACTGTTTTTT
NA,TRBV5-4,TRBD1,TRBJ2-7,CASSLGAGTGGFEQYF,TGTGCCAGCAGCTTGGGCGCCGGGACAGGGGGTTTCGAGCAGTACTTC
once,TRBV25-1,TRBD2,TRBJ2-1,CASTPAGTSGYNEQFF,TGTGCCAGCACTCCGGCGGGGACTAGCGGCTACAATGAGCAGTTCTTC
NA,TRBV11-1,TRBD1,TRBJ1-2,CASSHPGQGNYGYTF,TGTGCCAGCAGCCATCCGGGACAGGGGAACTATGGCTACACCTTC
NA,TRBV5-5,NA,TRBJ1-5,CASTQRTADQPQHF,TGTGCCAGCACCCAACGGACAGCGGATCAGCCCCAGCATTTT
NA,TRBV27,NA,TRBJ1-3,CASRPTAGNTIYF,TGTGCCAGCAGACCGACAGCAGGAAACACCATATATTTT
NA,TRBV2,NA,TRBJ2-2,CASLWAFNTGELFF,TGTGCCAGCCTATGGGCCTTTAACACCGGGGAGCTGTTTTTT
NA,TRBV10-3,NA,TRBJ1-3,CAISASGGWKGTGNTIYF,TGTGCCATCAGTGCCTCGGGCGGGTGGAAGGGAACTGGAAACACCATATATTTT
few,TRBV7-3,NA,TRBJ2-7,CASSLSGSYEQYF,TGTGCCAGCAGCTTGTCCGGGTCCTACGAGCAGTACTTC
NA,TRBV7-7,TRBD2,TRBJ2-5,CASSLEWRAGGKSQTQYF,TGTGCTAGCAGCTTAGAATGGAGAGCGGGAGGGAAGTCCCAGACCCAGTACTTC
NA,TRBV4-1,TRBD1,TRBJ2-4,CASSQDRSLAKNIQYF,TGCGCCAGCAGCCAGGACAGGAGCTTAGCCAAAAACATTCAGTACTTC
once,TRBV28,TRBD1,TRBJ2-7,CASTGTGMNEQYF,TGTGCCAGCACGGGGACAGGGATGAACGAGCAGTACTTC
NA,TRBV7-2,TRBD1,TRBJ2-7,CASTLTQGSNYEQHF,TGTGCCAGCACCCTAACACAGGGGAGTAATTACGAGCAGCACTTC
NA,TRBV6-6,TRBD1,TRBJ2-7,CASSWGQGENEQYF,TGTGCCAGCAGTTGGGGACAGGGGGAAAACGAGCAGTACTTC
NA,TRBV18,NA,TRBJ1-5,CASSPGAAYSNQPQHF,TGTGCCAGCTCACCGGGGGCAGCCTATAGCAATCAGCCCCAGCATTTT
NA,TRBV12-5,TRBD1,TRBJ2-1,CASGWGTGGSNEQFF,TGTGCTAGTGGGTGGGGGACAGGGGGTAGTAATGAGCAGTTCTTC
NA,TRBV19,TRBD2,TRBJ2-7,CASTSSRGLYEQYF,TGTGCCAGTACCTCAAGTAGGGGACTATACGAGCAGTACTTC
NA,TRBV29-1,TRBD2,TRBJ2-1,CSVEDLSGSDSYNEQFF,TGCAGCGTTGAAGATCTTAGCGGGAGCGACTCCTACAATGAGCAGTTCTTC
NA,TRBV2,TRBD1,TRBJ1-4,CASERDRGEKLFF,TGTGCCAGCGAACGGGACAGGGGAGAAAAACTGTTTTTT
once,TRBV6-5,NA,TRBJ2-3,CASSYSGDMGTDTQYF,TGTGCCAGCAGTTACTCGGGGGACATGGGGACAGATACGCAGTATTTT
NA,TRBV15,NA,TRBJ1-4,CATSRVGGVEKLFF,TGTGCCACCAGCAGAGTTGGAGGGGTTGAAAAACTGTTTTTT
NA,TRBV6-5,TRBD1,TRBJ2-5,CASSDRAFTQETQYF,TGTGCCAGCAGCGACAGGGCCTTCACCCAAGAGACCCAGTACTTC
NA,TRBV5-1,NA,TRBJ2-5,CASTVGYLRGQETQYF,TGCGCCAGCACCGTAGGCTATTTGCGGGGACAAGAGACCCAGTACTTC
NA,TRBV7-2,NA,TRBJ2-3,CASSLRGSDTQYF,TGTGCCAGCAGCTTAAGGGGGTCAGATACGCAGTATTTT
NA,TRBV2,TRBD1,TRBJ1-1,CASSTGGTEAFF,TGTGCCAGCAGTACAGGGGGCACTGAAGCTTTCTTT
NA,TRBV9,NA,TRBJ2-3,CASSVIGGVGTDTQYF,TGTGCCAGCAGCGTAATAGGGGGGGTGGGCACAGATACGCAGTATTTT
NA,TRBV30,NA,TRBJ1-5,CACKIGGGNQPQHF,TGTGCCTGCAAAATAGGGGGAGGCAATCAGCCCCAGCATTTT
NA,TRBV5-1,TRBD2,TRBJ2-3,CASANYGGLAGSTDTQYF,TGCGCCAGCGCCAATTACGGGGGACTAGCGGGGAGCACAGATACGCAGTATTTT
NA,TRBV2,NA,TRBJ1-2,CASSADWSYGYTF,TGTGCCAGCAGTGCAGATTGGAGCTATGGCTACACCTTC
NA,TRBV2,NA,TRBJ1-5,CASSGGVWDQPQHF,TGTGCCAGCAGTGGGGGGGTGTGGGATCAGCCCCAGCATTTT
NA,TRBV19,TRBD1,TRBJ2-1,CASRHRDRGPNEQFF,TGTGCCAGTAGACACCGGGACAGGGGGCCCAATGAGCAGTTCTTC
few,TRBV28,NA,TRBJ2-7,CASLTGNYEQYF,TGTGCCAGTCTTACGGGGAACTACGAGCAGTACTTC
NA,TRBV5-6,NA,TRBJ2-1,CASSSPRHRGSYNEQFF,TGTGCCAGCAGCTCGCCCCGACACCGTGGCTCCTACAATGAGCAGTTCTTC
NA,TRBV9,TRBD2,TRBJ2-3,CASSVRGGRTDTQYF,TGTGCCAGCAGCGTTCGCGGGGGTCGCACAGATACGCAGTATTTT
once,TRBV4-3,NA,TRBJ2-7,CASSQDRTYEQYF,TGCGCCAGCAGCCAAGATCGTACCTACGAGCAGTACTTC
NA,TRBV18,TRBD1,TRBJ1-2,CASSPGQDYGYTF,TGTGCCAGCTCGCCGGGACAGGACTATGGCTACACCTTC
NA,TRBV27,NA,TRBJ1-2,CASSFSAGGDYGYTF,TGTGCCAGCAGTTTTTCAGCCGGAGGAGACTATGGCTACACCTTC
few,TRBV6-1,NA,TRBJ1-5,CASSEGPGGNQPQHF,TGTGCCAGCAGTGAAGGTCCGGGGGGCAATCAGCCCCAGCATTTT
NA,TRBV18,TRBD2,TRBJ2-1,CASSPPVGTGGSYNEQFF,TGTGCCAGCTCACCACCGGTTGGTACGGGAGGCTCCTACAATGAGCAGTTCTTC
NA,TRBV7-2,NA,TRBJ2-3,CASSYSSGSTDTQYF,TGTGCCAGCAGCTACTCCAGCGGGAGCACAGATACGCAGTATTTT
NA,TRBV29-1,TRBD2,TRBJ2-7,CSVDLSGGSYEQYF,TGCAGCGTCGATCTGAGCGGGGGAAGCTACGAGCAGTACTTC
NA,TRBV6-5,NA,TRBJ1-1,CASRLSGEPEAFF,TGTGCCAGCAGACTCAGCGGGGAACCTGAAGCTTTCTTT
few,TRBV10-3,NA,TRBJ1-5,CAISTQNSNQPQHF,TGTGCCATCAGTACCCAGAATAGCAATCAGCCCCAGCATTTT
few,TRBV6-6,TRBD1,TRBJ2-4,CASHDRGRNIQYF,TGTGCCAGTCACGACAGGGGAAGGAACATTCAGTACTTC
NA,TRBV7-9,TRBD2,TRBJ2-1,CASSLTSSGGPREQFF,TGTGCCAGCAGCTTAACGTCTAGCGGGGGCCCTAGGGAGCAGTTCTTC
once,TRBV7-2,TRBD2,TRBJ2-2,CASSLVAGGSTGELFF,TGTGCCAGCAGCTTAGTAGCGGGGGGCTCCACCGGGGAGCTGTTTTTT
NA,TRBV18,TRBD1,TRBJ2-7,CASSQGAGSYEQYF,TGTGCCAGCTCACAGGGGGCGGGCTCCTACGAGCAGTACTTC
NA,TRBV7-9,NA,TRBJ1-2,CSSTRSDGYTF,TGTTCCAGCACCAGGTCGGATGGCTACACCTTC
NA,TRBV18,TRBD2,TRBJ2-4,CASSLSSGLAKNIQYF,TGTGCCAGCTCACTCTCTAGCGGCTTAGCCAAAAACATTCAGTACTTC